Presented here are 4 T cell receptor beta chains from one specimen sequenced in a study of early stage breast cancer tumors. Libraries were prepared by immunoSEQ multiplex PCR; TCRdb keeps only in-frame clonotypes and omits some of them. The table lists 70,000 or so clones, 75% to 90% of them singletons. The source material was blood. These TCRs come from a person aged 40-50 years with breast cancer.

DNA for the CDR3: TGTGCCAGCAGATCTAGACTAGCGGGAGAGTTCTACAATGAGCAGTTCTTC. Its translation: CASRSRLAGEFYNEQFF. V and J are TRBV28 and TRBJ2-1, with TRBD2 matching over 12 bases. Per the germline V gene, CDR1 is MDHEN and CDR2 is SYDVKM. The V and J ends lost 6 bases and 3 bases, in that order; junction bases with no gene match: 9. This CDR3 has 17 amino acids.

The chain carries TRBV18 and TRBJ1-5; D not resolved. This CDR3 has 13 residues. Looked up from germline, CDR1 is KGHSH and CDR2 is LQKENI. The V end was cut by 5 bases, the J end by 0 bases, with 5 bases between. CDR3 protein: CASSGDSNQPQHF. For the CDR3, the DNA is TGTGCCAGCTCAGGAGATAGCAATCAGCCCCAGCATTTT.

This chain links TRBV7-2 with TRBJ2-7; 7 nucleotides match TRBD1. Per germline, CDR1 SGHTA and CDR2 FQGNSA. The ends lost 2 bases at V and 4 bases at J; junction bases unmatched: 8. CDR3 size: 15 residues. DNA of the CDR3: TGTGCCAGCAGCTTATTTAAGGGACAGACATACGAGCAGTACTTC. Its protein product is CASSLFKGQTYEQYF.

The CDR3 loop reads CASSPDQETQYF. CDR3 sequence (DNA): TGTGCCAGCAGCCCCGACCAAGAGACCCAGTACTTC. The chain couples TRBV27 to TRBJ2-5; D gene unclear. Per germline, CDR1 MNHEY and CDR2 SMNVEV (reference sequence). V shed 6 bases and J shed 0 bases, with 5 bases lying between them. The CDR3 extends over 12 amino acids.